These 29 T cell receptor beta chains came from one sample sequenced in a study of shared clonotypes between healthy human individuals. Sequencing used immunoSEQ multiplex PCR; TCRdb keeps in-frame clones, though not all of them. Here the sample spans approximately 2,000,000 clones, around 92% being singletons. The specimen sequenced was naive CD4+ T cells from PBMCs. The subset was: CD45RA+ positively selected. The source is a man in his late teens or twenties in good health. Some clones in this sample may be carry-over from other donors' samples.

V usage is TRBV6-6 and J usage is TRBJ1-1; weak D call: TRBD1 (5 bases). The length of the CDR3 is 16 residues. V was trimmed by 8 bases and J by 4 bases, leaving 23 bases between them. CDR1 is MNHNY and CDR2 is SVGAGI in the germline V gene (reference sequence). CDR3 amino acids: CASFLESGRFFTEAFF. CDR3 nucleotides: TGTGCCAGCTTTTTGGAGTCGGGACGATTTTTCACTGAAGCTTTCTTT.

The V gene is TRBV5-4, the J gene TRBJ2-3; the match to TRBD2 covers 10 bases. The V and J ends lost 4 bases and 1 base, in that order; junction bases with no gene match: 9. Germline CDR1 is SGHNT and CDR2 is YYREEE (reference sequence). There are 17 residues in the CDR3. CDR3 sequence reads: CASSTLLAGVGTDTQYF. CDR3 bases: TGTGCCAGCAGCACTCTTCTAGCGGGAGTTGGCACAGATACGCAGTATTTT.

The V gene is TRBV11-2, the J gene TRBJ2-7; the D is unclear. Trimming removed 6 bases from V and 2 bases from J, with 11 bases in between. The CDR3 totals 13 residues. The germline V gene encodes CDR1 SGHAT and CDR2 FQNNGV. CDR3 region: CASRTTSTYEQYF. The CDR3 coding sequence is TGTGCCAGCAGGACGACCAGTACCTACGAGCAGTACTTC.

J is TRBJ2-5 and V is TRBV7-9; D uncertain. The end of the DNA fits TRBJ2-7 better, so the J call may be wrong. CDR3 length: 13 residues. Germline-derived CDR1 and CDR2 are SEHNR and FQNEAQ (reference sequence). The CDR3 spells CASSLIKTYEQYF. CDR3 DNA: TGTGCCAGCAGCTTAATTAAGACCTACGAGCAGTACTTC.

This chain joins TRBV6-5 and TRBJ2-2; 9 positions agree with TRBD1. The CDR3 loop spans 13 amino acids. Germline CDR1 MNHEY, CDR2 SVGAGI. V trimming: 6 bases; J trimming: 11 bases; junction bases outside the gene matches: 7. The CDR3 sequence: CASRGTGRAELFF. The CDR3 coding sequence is TGTGCCAGCAGGGGGACAGGGAGAGCTGAGCTGTTTTTT.

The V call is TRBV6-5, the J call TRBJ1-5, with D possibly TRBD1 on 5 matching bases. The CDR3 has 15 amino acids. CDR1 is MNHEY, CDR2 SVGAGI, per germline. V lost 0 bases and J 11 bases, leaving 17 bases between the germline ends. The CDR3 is CASSYSGDDPTSQHF. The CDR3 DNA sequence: TGTGCCAGCAGTTACTCGGGGGACGATCCAACGTCCCAGCATTTT.

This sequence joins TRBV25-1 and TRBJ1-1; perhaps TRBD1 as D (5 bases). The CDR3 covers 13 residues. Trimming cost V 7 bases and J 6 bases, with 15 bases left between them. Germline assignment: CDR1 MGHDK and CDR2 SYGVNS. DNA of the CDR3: TGTGCCAGCACCCCCCGAGGGGTAGCTGAAGCTTTCTTT. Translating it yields CASTPRGVAEAFF.

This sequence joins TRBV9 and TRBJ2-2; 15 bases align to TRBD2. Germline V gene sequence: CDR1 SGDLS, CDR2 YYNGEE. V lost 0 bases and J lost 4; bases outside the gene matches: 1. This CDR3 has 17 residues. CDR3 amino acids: CASSVAGLAGGTGELFF. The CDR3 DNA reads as TGTGCCAGCAGCGTAGCGGGACTAGCGGGAGGCACCGGGGAGCTGTTTTTT.

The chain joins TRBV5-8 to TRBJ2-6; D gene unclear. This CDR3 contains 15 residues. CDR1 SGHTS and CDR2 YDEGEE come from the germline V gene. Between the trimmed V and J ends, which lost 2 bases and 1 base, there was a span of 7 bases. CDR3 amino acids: CASSFTWSGANVLTF. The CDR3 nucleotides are TGTGCCAGCAGCTTTACCTGGTCTGGGGCCAACGTCCTGACTTTC. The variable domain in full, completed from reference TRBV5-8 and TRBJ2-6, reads EAGVTQSPTHLIKTRGQQATLRCSPISGHTSVYWYQQALGLGLQFLLWYDEGEERNRGNFPPRFSGRQFPNYSSELNVNALELEDSALYLCASSFTWSGANVLTFGAGSRLTVL.

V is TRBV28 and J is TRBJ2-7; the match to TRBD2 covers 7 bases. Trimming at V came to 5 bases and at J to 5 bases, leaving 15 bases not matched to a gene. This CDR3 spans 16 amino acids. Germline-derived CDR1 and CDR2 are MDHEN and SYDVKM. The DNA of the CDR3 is TGTGCCAGCAGTCCATGGGGCGGGAGTTTTATCGACGAGCAGTACTTC. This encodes CASSPWGGSFIDEQYF.

CDR3 coding DNA: TGCGCCAGCAGCCCCAAGGCCGGGGGCGCGGGAGGCTACACCTTC. Protein product: CASSPKAGGAGGYTF. The rearrangement uses TRBV4-3 and TRBJ1-2, with D perhaps TRBD1 (6 bases). The CDR3 sequence is 15 residues long. Trimming left V 4 bases short and J 8 bases short, with 20 bases between. CDR1 and CDR2 (germline): LGHNA, YSLEER.

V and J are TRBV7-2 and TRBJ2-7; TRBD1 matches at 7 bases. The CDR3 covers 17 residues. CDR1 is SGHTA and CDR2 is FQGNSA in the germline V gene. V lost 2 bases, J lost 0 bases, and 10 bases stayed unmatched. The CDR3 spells CASSLQGVGALSYEQYF. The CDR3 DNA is TGTGCCAGCAGCTTACAGGGGGTCGGGGCACTCTCCTACGAGCAGTACTTC.

CDR3 nucleotides: TGTGCCAGCAGTTTCTCTTCCCGGGACAGGGATGAAAAACTGTTTTTT. This gives the protein CASSFSSRDRDEKLFF. The V and J genes are TRBV27 and TRBJ1-4; 9 bases line up with TRBD1. The CDR3 sequence is 16 residues long. V trimming: 3 bases; J trimming: 6 bases; junction bases outside the gene matches: 8. CDR1 and CDR2 (germline): MNHEY, SMNVEV (reference sequence).

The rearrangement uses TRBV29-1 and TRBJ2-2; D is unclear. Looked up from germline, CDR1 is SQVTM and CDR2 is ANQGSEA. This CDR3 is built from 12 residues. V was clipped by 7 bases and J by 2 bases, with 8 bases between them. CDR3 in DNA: TGCAGCGCCGACGGTAACACCGGGGAGCTGTTTTTT. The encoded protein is CSADGNTGELFF.

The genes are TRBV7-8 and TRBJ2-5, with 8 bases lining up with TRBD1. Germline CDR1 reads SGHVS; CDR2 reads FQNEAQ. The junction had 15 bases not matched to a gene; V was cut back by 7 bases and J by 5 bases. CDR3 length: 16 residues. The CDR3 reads CASTHALGQGEETQYF. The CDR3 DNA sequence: TGTGCCAGCACCCATGCGCTCGGACAGGGTGAGGAGACCCAGTACTTC.

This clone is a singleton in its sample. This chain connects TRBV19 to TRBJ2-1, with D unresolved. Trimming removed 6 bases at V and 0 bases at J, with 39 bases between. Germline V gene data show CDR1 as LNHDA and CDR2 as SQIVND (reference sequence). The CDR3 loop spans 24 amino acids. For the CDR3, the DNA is TGTGCCAGTAGCATAATCCCTCCTATAGGAAAGTTGTACGGTCGGCTGAGCTCCTACAATGAGCAGTTCTTC. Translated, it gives CASSIIPPIGKLYGRLSSYNEQFF.

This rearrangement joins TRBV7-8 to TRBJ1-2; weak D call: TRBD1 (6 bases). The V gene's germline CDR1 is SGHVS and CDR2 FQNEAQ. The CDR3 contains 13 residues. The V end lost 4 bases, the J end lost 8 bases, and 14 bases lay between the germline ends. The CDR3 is CASSSSYRDGYTF. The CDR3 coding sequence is TGTGCCAGCAGCTCTTCTTACAGGGACGGCTACACCTTC.

The CDR3 region is CATSRGGSGRVNEQFF. CDR3 DNA sequence: TGTGCCACCAGCAGAGGAGGTAGCGGGAGGGTTAATGAGCAGTTCTTC. The chain joins TRBV15 to TRBJ2-1, with 11 nucleotides matching TRBD2. The V segment lost 1 base and the J segment 7 bases; nucleotides outside the gene matches: 6. In germline, CDR1 is LNHNV, CDR2 YYDKDF (reference sequence). CDR3 length: 16 amino acids.

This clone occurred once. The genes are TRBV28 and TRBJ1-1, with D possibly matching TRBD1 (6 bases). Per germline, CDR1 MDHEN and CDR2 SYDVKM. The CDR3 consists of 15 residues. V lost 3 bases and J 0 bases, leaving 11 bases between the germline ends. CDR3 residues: CASSLGRGVNTEAFF. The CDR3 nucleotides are TGTGCCAGCAGTTTGGGTAGGGGGGTGAACACTGAAGCTTTCTTT.

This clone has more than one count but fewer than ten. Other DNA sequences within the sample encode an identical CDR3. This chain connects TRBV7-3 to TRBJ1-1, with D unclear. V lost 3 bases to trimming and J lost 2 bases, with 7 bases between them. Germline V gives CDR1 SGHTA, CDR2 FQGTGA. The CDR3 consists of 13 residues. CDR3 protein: CASSFGRNTEAFF. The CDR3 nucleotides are TGTGCCAGCAGCTTTGGGAGAAACACTGAAGCTTTCTTT.

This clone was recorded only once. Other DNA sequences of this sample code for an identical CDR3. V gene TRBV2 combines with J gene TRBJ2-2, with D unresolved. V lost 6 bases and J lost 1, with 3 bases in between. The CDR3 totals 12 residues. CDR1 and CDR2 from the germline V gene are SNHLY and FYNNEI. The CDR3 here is CASSRNTGELFF. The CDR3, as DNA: TGTGCCAGCAGCAGGAACACCGGGGAGCTGTTTTTT.

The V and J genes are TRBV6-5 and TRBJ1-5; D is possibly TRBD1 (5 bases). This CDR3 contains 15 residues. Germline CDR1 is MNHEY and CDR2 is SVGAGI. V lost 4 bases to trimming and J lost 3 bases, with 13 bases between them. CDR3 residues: CASSFPGAINQPQHF. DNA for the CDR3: TGTGCCAGCAGTTTTCCCGGGGCAATCAATCAGCCCCAGCATTTT.

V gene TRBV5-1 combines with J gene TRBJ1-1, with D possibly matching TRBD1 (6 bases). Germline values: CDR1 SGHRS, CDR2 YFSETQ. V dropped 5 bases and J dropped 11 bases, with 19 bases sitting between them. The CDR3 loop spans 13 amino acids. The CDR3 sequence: CASSGGADVRAFF. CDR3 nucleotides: TGCGCCAGCAGTGGGGGGGCGGACGTGAGGGCTTTCTTT.

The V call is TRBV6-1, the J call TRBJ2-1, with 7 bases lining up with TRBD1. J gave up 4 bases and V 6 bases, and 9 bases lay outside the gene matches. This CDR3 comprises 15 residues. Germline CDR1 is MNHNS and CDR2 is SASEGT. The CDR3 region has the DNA TGTGCCAGCAGGGGGAGCCAGGGGGTGTACAATGAGCAGTTCTTC. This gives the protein CASRGSQGVYNEQFF.

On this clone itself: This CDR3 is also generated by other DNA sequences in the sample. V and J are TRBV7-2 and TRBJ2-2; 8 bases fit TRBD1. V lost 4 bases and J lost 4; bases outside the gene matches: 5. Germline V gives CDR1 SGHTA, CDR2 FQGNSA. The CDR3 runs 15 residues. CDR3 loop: CASSSRQGPTGELFF. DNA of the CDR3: TGTGCCAGCAGCTCCCGACAGGGGCCCACCGGGGAGCTGTTTTTT.

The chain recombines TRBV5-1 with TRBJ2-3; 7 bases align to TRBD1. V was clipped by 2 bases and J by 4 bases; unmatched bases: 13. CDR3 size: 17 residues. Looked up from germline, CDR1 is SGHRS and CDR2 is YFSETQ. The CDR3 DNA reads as TGCGCCAGCAGCTTCGTAGGGGGCCCCTGGTCCGCAGATACGCAGTATTTT. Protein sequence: CASSFVGGPWSADTQYF.

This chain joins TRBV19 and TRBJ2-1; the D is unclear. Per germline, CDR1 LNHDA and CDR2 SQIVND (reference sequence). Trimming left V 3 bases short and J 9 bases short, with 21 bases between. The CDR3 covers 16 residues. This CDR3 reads CASSIKMPLVRSEQFF. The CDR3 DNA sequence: TGTGCCAGTAGTATCAAAATGCCCTTGGTTCGGAGTGAGCAGTTCTTC. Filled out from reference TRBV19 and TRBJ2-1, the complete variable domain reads DGGITQSPKYLFRKEGQNVTLSCEQNLNHDAMYWYRQDPGQGLRLIYYSQIVNDFQKGDIAEGYSVSREKKESFPLTVTSAQKNPTAFYLCASSIKMPLVRSEQFFGPGTRLTVL.

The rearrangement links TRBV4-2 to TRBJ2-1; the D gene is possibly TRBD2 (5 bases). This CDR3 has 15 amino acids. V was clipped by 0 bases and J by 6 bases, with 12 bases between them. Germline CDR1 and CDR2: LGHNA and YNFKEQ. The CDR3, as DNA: TGTGCCAGCAGCCAAGAAGCTAGCTCCCGCAATGAGCAGTTCTTC. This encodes CASSQEASSRNEQFF.

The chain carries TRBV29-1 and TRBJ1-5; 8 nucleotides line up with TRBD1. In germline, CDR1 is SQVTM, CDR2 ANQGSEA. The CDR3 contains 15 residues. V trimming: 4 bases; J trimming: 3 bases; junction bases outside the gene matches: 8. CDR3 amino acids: CSVALGQGNNQPQHF. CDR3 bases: TGCAGCGTTGCCCTTGGACAGGGAAACAATCAGCCCCAGCATTTT.